This T cell receptor (beta chain) was retrieved from a study of blood T cells in healthy people across ages. Primers used in a second PCR of roughly 6 to 11 cycles were a sample-barcoded 5' primer and a J-beta primer mix. A template-switch adaptor that had 12 random nucleotides put a tag on each cDNA molecule. No fewer than 3 million CDR3-containing paired-end reads came from each sample. MiXCR, applied by TCRdb to the 5' RACE reads, yields one record per CDR3 protein. This sample has some 750,000 distinct CDR3 sequences, with about 20% found just once. The CDR3 is 14 residues long. Trimming pared 10 bases from V and 1 base from J, leaving 16 bases between. In germline, CDR1 is SEHNR, CDR2 FQNEAQ (reference sequence).

The chain combines TRBV7-9 with TRBJ2-5; possibly TRBD2 for D (5 bases). This clonotype was sampled from a man between 70 and 80 years old in good health. Sample: blood. This chain's CDR3 is CATNQGGPQETQYF. In DNA, the CDR3 is TGTGCCACAAATCAAGGAGGACCCCAAGAGACCCAGTACTTC.